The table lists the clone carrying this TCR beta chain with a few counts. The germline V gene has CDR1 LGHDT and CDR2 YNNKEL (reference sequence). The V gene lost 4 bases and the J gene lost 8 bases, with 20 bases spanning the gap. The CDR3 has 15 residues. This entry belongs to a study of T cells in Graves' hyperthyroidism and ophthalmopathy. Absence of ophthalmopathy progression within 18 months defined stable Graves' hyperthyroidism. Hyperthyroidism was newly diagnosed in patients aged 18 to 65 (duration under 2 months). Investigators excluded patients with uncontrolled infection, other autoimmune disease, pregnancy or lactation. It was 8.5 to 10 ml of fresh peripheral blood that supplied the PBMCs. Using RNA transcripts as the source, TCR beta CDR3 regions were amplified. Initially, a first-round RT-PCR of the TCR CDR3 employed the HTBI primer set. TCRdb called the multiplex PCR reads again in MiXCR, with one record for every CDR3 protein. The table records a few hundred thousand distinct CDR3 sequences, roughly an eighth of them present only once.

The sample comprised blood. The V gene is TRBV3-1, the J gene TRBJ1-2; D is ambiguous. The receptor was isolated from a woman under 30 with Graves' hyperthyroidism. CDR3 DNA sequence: TGTGCCAGCAGCCTTTCAGACGTATCCGGTCGCGGCTACACCTTC. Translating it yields CASSLSDVSGRGYTF.